The following is a TCR beta chain sequence with its context. If patients had autoimmune disease history or systemic immunosuppression, they were excluded. These data belong to a study of OX40 agonist ivuxolimab in advanced cancers. Repertoires were generated with immunoSEQ multiplex PCR, while TCRdb's copy carries only in-frame clones and drops some. The sample shows about 100,000 clones, over 75% of them seen only once. Sequencing was performed on CD4+ or CD8+ T cells sorted from blood, taken in a trial of the OX40 agonist ivuxolimab. The receptor's source is an adult with an advanced solid tumor such as melanoma, head and neck, liver or kidney cancer.

This CDR3 is CASSNLGGRSGYEQYF. The CDR3, as DNA: TGTGCCAGCAGCAACCTAGGGGGCCGCTCTGGTTACGAGCAGTACTTC. The chain recombines TRBV11-2 with TRBJ2-7; 7 bases are shared with TRBD1. V shed 5 bases and J 4 bases; nucleotides not matched to a gene: 14. CDR3 length: 16 residues. CDR1 and CDR2 from the germline V gene are SGHAT and FQNNGV.